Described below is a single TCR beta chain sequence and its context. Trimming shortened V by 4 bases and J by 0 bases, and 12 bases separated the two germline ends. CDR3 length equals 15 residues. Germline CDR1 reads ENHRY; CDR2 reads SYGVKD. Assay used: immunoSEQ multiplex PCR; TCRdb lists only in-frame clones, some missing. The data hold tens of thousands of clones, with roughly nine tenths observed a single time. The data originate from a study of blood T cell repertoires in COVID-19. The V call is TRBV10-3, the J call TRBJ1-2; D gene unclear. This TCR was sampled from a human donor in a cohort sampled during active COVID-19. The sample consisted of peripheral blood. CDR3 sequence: CAISVRQLANYGYTF. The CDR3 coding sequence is TGTGCCATCAGTGTTCGGCAGCTAGCTAACTATGGCTACACCTTC.